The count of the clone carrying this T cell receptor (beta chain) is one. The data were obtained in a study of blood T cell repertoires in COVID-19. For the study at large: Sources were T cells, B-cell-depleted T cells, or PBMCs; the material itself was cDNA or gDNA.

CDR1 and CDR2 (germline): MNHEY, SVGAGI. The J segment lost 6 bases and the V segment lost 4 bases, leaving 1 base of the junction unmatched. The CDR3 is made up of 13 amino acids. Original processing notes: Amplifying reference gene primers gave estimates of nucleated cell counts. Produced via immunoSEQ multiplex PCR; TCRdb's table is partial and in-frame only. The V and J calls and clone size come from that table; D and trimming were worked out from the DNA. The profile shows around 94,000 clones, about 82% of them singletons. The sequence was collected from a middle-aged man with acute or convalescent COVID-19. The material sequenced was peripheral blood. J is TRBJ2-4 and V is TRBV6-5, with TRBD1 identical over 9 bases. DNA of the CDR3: TGTGCCAGCAGTTCGACAGGGGGAAACATTCAGTACTTC. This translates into CASSSTGGNIQYF.